This TCR beta chain is from a study of vaccination and CD4 T cells after COVID-19. Study-wide findings and caveats: Investigators enrolled relatively few convalescent patients and included no early post-infection timepoints.

This CDR3 has 14 residues. Germline V gene lookup returns CDR1 SGHRS and CDR2 YFSETQ. Trimming took off 0 bases at V and 1 base at J, with 7 bases between the two ends. Treatment denoted: roughly 10-day PBMC culture with coronavirus spike peptide pools or control peptides (ViraFEST assay). Under the ViraFEST approach, antigen-specific T cells were expanded with peptide pools and TCRs subsequently sequenced. Nucleocapsid antibody negativity before and after vaccination indicated that healthy vaccinees had never had SARS-CoV-2 infection. The Oncomine TCR Beta short-read assay was what sequenced the DNA obtained from cultured CD4+ T cells. TCRdb reprocessed the PCR reads via MiXCR and lists one record per CDR3 protein. The sample yields approximately 9,600 distinct CDR3 sequences, 26% seen once. This clonotype has more than one count but fewer than ten. As yet, its antigen is unknown.

This chain links TRBV5-1 with TRBJ2-5, with no clear D. The TCR was taken from a human donor who received a COVID-19 vaccine. The source was CD4+ T cells from blood, cultured in vitro, collected before SARS-CoV-2 vaccination. The CDR3, as DNA: TGCGCCAGCAGCTTGGGTGGCGGCCAAGAGACCCAGTACTTC. It codes for CASSLGGGQETQYF.